The T cell receptor beta chain under discussion was sequenced for a study of blood T cell repertoires in COVID-19. CDR1 is MDHEN and CDR2 is SYDVKM in the germline V gene. With 3 bases removed from V and 0 bases from J, the gap between germline ends came to 12 bases. This CDR3 spans 15 amino acids. Measured with immunoSEQ multiplex PCR; TCRdb has only the in-frame clones, and not every one. The sample shows just under 350,000 clones, 88% of them seen only once. The receptor was derived from an older woman with COVID-19, enrolled during active disease. The V and J genes are TRBV28 and TRBJ2-7; unclear D gene. Sequenced material: peripheral blood. The CDR3 coding sequence is TGTGCCAGCAGTTTTAACCCGCCCAGCTCCTACGAGCAGTACTTC. It specifies CASSFNPPSSYEQYF.